This TCR beta chain was recovered during a study of T cell repertoires in cytomegalovirus infection. From the reads, TCRdb called clonotypes with MiXCR, one entry per CDR3 protein. This table holds 43,000 or so distinct CDR3 sequences, roughly a fifth found once. V was shortened by 7 bases and J by 0 bases, with 19 bases between the two germline ends. The CDR3 length is 17 residues. CDR1 is LNHDA, CDR2 SQIVND, per germline (reference sequence). This clonotype was picked up a small number of times. Its antigen is as yet unknown. The chain combines TRBV19 with TRBJ1-5, with TRBD1 as a possible D gene (5 bases). The clonotype comes from a human donor in good health (CMV status not recorded). Some clones in this sample may be carry-over from other donors' samples. The starting material was CD8+ T cells from cultured PBMCs, obtained from culture after CMV antigen stimulation. The CDR3 sequence: CASTPTDKPYSNQPQHF. Here the CDR3 DNA reads TGTGCCAGTACCCCAACGGACAAGCCCTATAGCAATCAGCCCCAGCATTTT.